The clone carrying this T cell receptor (beta chain) was seen a handful of times. What it binds is unknown. At one end, the junction sequence differs from germline, possibly due to a read error. This sample was taken from a study of T-cell memory formation after mild COVID-19. The CDR3 has 16 amino acids. Germline lookup yields CDR1 LGHNA and CDR2 YNFKEQ. Study-level points and caveats: Contracting CD4+ clones sat mainly in CM and EM; CD8+ in EMRA. Prior to infection, memory already included some responding clones, suggesting cross-reactive memory joined.

TCRdb re-derived calls from the 5' RACE reads in MiXCR, one entry per CDR3 protein. The repertoire holds a few hundred thousand distinct CDR3 sequences, with roughly 10% as singletons. The V gene is TRBV4-2, the J gene TRBJ2-3; D gene unclear. The sequenced material came from PBMCs or a T cell subset sorted from them (not recorded which). The receptor comes from a man younger than 35 who had mild COVID-19 (a few samples of this study predate the infection). Cell type and time point are not known. CDR3 nucleotide sequence: TGCGCCAGCAGCCAAGATTGGGCAGTTGGCACAGATACGCAGTATTTT. Protein product: CASSQDWAVGTDTQYF.